This is a list of T cell receptor beta chains from one sample in a study of CD8 T cells in ankylosing spondylitis. One entry per CDR3 protein, called by TCRdb with MiXCR from the 5' RACE reads. The table lists about 200,000 distinct CDR3 sequences, approximately 7.4% of them singletons, with 12% to 15% in the top ten. The sequenced material came from blood, either unsorted or a sorted T cell fraction (not recorded which). The receptors were gathered from a male donor with ankylosing spondylitis. The conserved cysteine and the conserved F or W are not part of the CDR3 here. Rows may omit the clone size; those that give it use once, few, many or a size class.

v_call: TRBV9; j_call: TRBJ2-3; clone_size: NA; cdr3_aa: ASSLKRGYTDTQY
v_call: TRBV7-9; j_call: TRBJ2-7; clone_size: NA; cdr3_aa: ASSLWTYEQY
v_call: TRBV20-1; j_call: TRBJ1-1; clone_size: many; cdr3_aa: SARVAGRRTEAF
v_call: TRBV11-2; j_call: TRBJ1-4; clone_size: many; cdr3_aa: ASSLDIYERGKLF
v_call: TRBV7-6; j_call: TRBJ1-1; clone_size: many; cdr3_aa: ASSSSRGNTEAF
v_call: TRBV2; j_call: TRBJ1-2; clone_size: few; cdr3_aa: ASSDRVHYGYT
v_call: TRBV27; j_call: TRBJ2-1; clone_size: few; cdr3_aa: ASKTLDSYNEQF
v_call: TRBV7-8; j_call: TRBJ1-6; clone_size: many; cdr3_aa: ASSLARRTVNSPLH
v_call: TRBV7-9; j_call: TRBJ2-5; clone_size: once; cdr3_aa: ASSLGGAGGVQETQY
v_call: TRBV6-2/TRBV6-3; j_call: TRBJ2-7; clone_size: NA; cdr3_aa: ASRYDNFGSYEQY
v_call: TRBV15; j_call: TRBJ1-6; clone_size: NA; cdr3_aa: ATSRLRGDSYNSPLH
v_call: TRBV27; j_call: TRBJ2-1; clone_size: NA; cdr3_aa: ASSLSPGSRDNEQF
v_call: TRBV19; j_call: TRBJ1-5; clone_size: NA; cdr3_aa: ASTAPGQVFNQPQH
v_call: TRBV6-5; j_call: TRBJ1-1; clone_size: many; cdr3_aa: ASSPLNTEAF
v_call: TRBV7-3; j_call: TRBJ2-1; clone_size: few; cdr3_aa: ASSPQGWVNEQF
v_call: TRBV4-3; j_call: TRBJ2-3; clone_size: NA; cdr3_aa: ASSQDLAGGATDTQY
v_call: TRBV9; j_call: TRBJ1-2; clone_size: NA; cdr3_aa: ASSVGSASNYGYT
v_call: TRBV20-1; j_call: TRBJ2-1; clone_size: many; cdr3_aa: SAARTSGNKNEQF
v_call: TRBV5-6; j_call: TRBJ2-1; clone_size: many; cdr3_aa: ASSAGTTSYNEQF
v_call: TRBV20-1; j_call: TRBJ2-7; clone_size: many; cdr3_aa: SASPGTGAIQIAYEQY
v_call: TRBV7-9; j_call: TRBJ2-5; clone_size: many; cdr3_aa: ASSLKGQQETQY
v_call: TRBV6-2/TRBV6-3; j_call: TRBJ1-5; clone_size: many; cdr3_aa: ASSFIKLGQPQH
v_call: TRBV24-1; j_call: TRBJ2-1; clone_size: many; cdr3_aa: ATSASGSYNEQF
v_call: TRBV7-8; j_call: TRBJ2-7; clone_size: few; cdr3_aa: ASSPRTSGTEQY
v_call: TRBV7-7; j_call: TRBJ2-7; clone_size: NA; cdr3_aa: ASSLNRGNEQY
v_call: TRBV6-1; j_call: TRBJ2-3; clone_size: few; cdr3_aa: ASRVGEEGIGTQY
v_call: TRBV28; j_call: TRBJ2-1; clone_size: many; cdr3_aa: ASSLYPGHAENNEQF
v_call: TRBV3-1; j_call: TRBJ2-1; clone_size: many; cdr3_aa: ASSPTSGRAGDEQF
v_call: TRBV29-1; j_call: TRBJ2-7; clone_size: many; cdr3_aa: SVGLWLASYEQY
v_call: TRBV2; j_call: TRBJ2-3; clone_size: few; cdr3_aa: ATNGRGGARSDTQY
v_call: TRBV9; j_call: TRBJ1-3; clone_size: many; cdr3_aa: ASSLGTRVGNTIY
v_call: TRBV6-5; j_call: TRBJ2-5; clone_size: many; cdr3_aa: ASSIFGETQY
v_call: TRBV7-6; j_call: TRBJ1-1; clone_size: NA; cdr3_aa: ASANPEGNTEAF
v_call: TRBV11-3; j_call: TRBJ1-1; clone_size: NA; cdr3_aa: ASSLEQSTEAF
v_call: TRBV5-1; j_call: TRBJ1-4; clone_size: many; cdr3_aa: ASSLASGVREKLF
v_call: TRBV15; j_call: TRBJ1-5; clone_size: many; cdr3_aa: SNQPQH
v_call: TRBV5-1; j_call: TRBJ2-7; clone_size: many; cdr3_aa: ASSVSGRGYEQY